The clone carrying this T cell receptor beta chain came up a few times. Its cognate antigen is unknown. Sequencing ends 3 residues short of the CDR3 end; the germline J gene provides the rest. The CDR3 extends over 13 amino acids. Trimming stripped 6 bases from V and 2 bases from J, with 11 bases between. CDR1 is SGHVS and CDR2 is FNYEAQ in the germline V gene. Clones were read by immunoSEQ multiplex PCR, and TCRdb kept only the in-frame ones, dropping some. The sample has roughly 13,000 clones, none seen only once. The source of the sample is a study of T cell clonality in common variable immunodeficiency. The study's findings and limits: Reportedly, TCR beta sequences from common variable immunodeficiency showed fewer deletions and N-nucleotide insertions.

The source material was peripheral blood mononuclear cells. The V and J genes are TRBV7-6 and TRBJ2-7; TRBD1 is a possible D gene (6 bases). This clonotype was obtained from a human donor with common variable immunodeficiency. The sequenced part of the CDR3 DNA is TGTGCCAGCAGTCATGGGACACCCTACGAG. Its translation is CASSHGTPYE. The CDR3 in its entirety is CASSHGTPYEQYF.